What follows are 4 T cell receptor beta chains derived from one specimen sequenced in a study of blood T cell repertoires in COVID-19. TCRdb's table, derived via immunoSEQ multiplex PCR, lists solely in-frame clones and lacks some. The table records about 200,000 clones, roughly 86% of them present only once. Material: PBMCs or T cells enriched from blood (not recorded which). The receptors were gathered from a man aged 35-49 years with acute COVID-19.

A few counts support this clone. The chain links TRBV4-2 to TRBJ2-6; 7 nucleotides agree with TRBD2. V dropped 0 bases and J dropped 1; count of bases not matched to a gene: 0. Germline V lookup: CDR1 LGHNA, CDR2 YNFKEQ. CDR3 size: 16 residues. The CDR3 spells CASSQEAGSGANVLTF. CDR3 nucleotide sequence: TGTGCCAGCAGCCAAGAAGCGGGGTCTGGGGCCAACGTCCTGACTTTC.

The V and J genes are TRBV27 and TRBJ1-3; D may be TRBD1 (6 bases). The CDR3 has 14 amino acids. The V gene's germline CDR1 is MNHEY and CDR2 SMNVEV (reference sequence). Between the trimmed V and J ends, which lost 6 bases and 4 bases, there was a span of 13 bases. CDR3 region: CASRKQGAGNTIYF. CDR3 bases: TGTGCCAGCAGAAAACAGGGAGCCGGAAACACCATATATTTT.

This clone was found a few times. The gene calls are TRBV13 and TRBJ2-1; 9 positions match TRBD2. With V trimmed by 5 bases and J by 0 bases, 11 bases remained unmatched. Germline CDR1 reads PRHDT; CDR2 reads FYEKMQ (reference sequence). The length of the CDR3 is 18 residues. The CDR3 DNA sequence: TGTGCCAGCAGCCCACCGTTCCGACTAGCGGTCTCCTACAATGAGCAGTTCTTC. As protein: CASSPPFRLAVSYNEQFF.

The V gene is TRBV7-3, the J gene TRBJ2-5; D not certain. CDR1 and CDR2 (germline): SGHTA, FQGTGA. The CDR3 length is 14 residues. Deletions cut 1 base from V and 0 bases from J, with 6 bases between. As DNA, the CDR3 is TGTGCCAGCAGCTTAAATGAGTACCAAGAGACCCAGTACTTC. Its translation is CASSLNEYQETQYF. Full variable domain (rest looked up from reference TRBV7-3 and TRBJ2-5): GAGVSQTPSNKVTEKGKYVELRCDPISGHTALYWYRQSLGQGPEFLIYFQGTGAADDSGLPNDRFFAVRPEGSVSTLKIQRTERGDSAVYLCASSLNEYQETQYFGPGTRLLVL.